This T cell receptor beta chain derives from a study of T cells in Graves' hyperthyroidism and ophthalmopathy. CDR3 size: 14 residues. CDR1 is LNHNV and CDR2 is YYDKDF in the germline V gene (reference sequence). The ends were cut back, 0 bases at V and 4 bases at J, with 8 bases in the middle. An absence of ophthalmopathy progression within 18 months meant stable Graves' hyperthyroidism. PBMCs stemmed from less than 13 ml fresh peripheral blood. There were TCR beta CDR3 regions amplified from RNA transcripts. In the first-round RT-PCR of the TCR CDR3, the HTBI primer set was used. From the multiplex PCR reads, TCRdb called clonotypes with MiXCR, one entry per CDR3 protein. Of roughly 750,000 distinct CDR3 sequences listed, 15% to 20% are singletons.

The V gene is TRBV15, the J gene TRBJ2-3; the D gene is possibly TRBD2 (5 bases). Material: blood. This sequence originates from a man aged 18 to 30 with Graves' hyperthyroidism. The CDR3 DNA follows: TGTGCCACCAGCAGAGAGGCAGCGGCAGATACGCAGTATTTT. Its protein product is CATSREAAADTQYF.